A single sample gave rise to the 3 T cell receptor beta chains below, sequenced in a study of shared clonotypes between healthy human individuals. Libraries were prepared by immunoSEQ multiplex PCR; TCRdb keeps only in-frame clonotypes and omits some of them. The sample consists of 2 million to 3 million clones, approximately 94% of them appearing once. The specimen sequenced was naive CD4+ T cells from PBMCs. Regarding subset: CD45RA+ positively selected. Every receptor here comes from a man younger than 35 in good health. Some clones in this sample may be carry-over from other donors' samples.

A word on this clone: Other DNA sequences in the same sample also yield this CDR3. The chain uses TRBV5-4 and TRBJ1-4; a weak D match, TRBD1 (6 bases). CDR3 length: 14 amino acids. Per the germline V gene, CDR1 is SGHNT and CDR2 is YYREEE (reference sequence). V was clipped by 4 bases and J by 11 bases, with 18 bases between them. The CDR3 nucleotides are TGTGCCAGCAGCCTACAGGGACGGGTTGAGAAACTGTTTTTT. Translating it yields CASSLQGRVEKLFF.

Comments on this clone: Different DNA sequences within this sample yield the same CDR3. The chain has TRBV28 and TRBJ2-7, with 8 bases matching TRBD2. The CDR3 runs to 13 residues. Germline loops: CDR1 MDHEN, CDR2 SYDVKM. V shed 4 bases, J shed 3 bases, and the junction held 2 bases outside the gene matches. Here the CDR3 reads CASSSGTSYEQYF. In DNA form, the CDR3 reads TGTGCCAGCAGTTCCGGGACTAGCTACGAGCAGTACTTC.

J is TRBJ2-1 and V is TRBV23-1; no firm D call. TRBV23-1 is an ORF; its function is uncertain. V gave up 3 bases and J gave up 5 bases, with 20 bases separating them. The CDR3 has 17 residues. CDR3 in amino acids: CASSQSVFGRTNNEQFF. The CDR3 region has the DNA TGCGCCAGCAGTCAGTCGGTGTTTGGGCGTACGAACAATGAGCAGTTCTTC.